The clone carrying this T cell receptor beta chain was recorded a few times. Its target is not known. The data belong to a study of cytomegalovirus exposure and HLA in healthy donors. Study results and limitations: Presence/absence analysis assumed near-uniform sequencing depth across donors. Reportedly, a later analysis found an Asian-associated ancestry cluster had fewer N-insertions than the roughly 700-donor mean. Among the sequence variants, a highly shared cluster was likely an artifact of sequencing.

Donors consisted of healthy bone marrow donors. Germline CDR1 and CDR2: MNHEY and SMNVEV (reference sequence). J was trimmed by 0 bases and V by 5 bases; bases with no gene match: 2. The CDR3 loop spans 14 amino acids. Primers for the PCR totalled 60 Vbeta and 13 Jbeta. The assay was immunoSEQ multiplex PCR, and TCRdb's table has in-frame clones only and misses some. The sample consists of around 140,000 clones, approximately 71% of them appearing once. This receptor was obtained from a woman aged 60-70 years in good health and CMV-seronegative. Input material: PBMCs. This chain joins TRBV27 and TRBJ2-7; 9 bases fit TRBD1. The CDR3 loop is CASSLTGGSYEQYF. In DNA, the CDR3 is TGTGCCAGCAGTCTGACAGGGGGCTCCTACGAGCAGTACTTC.